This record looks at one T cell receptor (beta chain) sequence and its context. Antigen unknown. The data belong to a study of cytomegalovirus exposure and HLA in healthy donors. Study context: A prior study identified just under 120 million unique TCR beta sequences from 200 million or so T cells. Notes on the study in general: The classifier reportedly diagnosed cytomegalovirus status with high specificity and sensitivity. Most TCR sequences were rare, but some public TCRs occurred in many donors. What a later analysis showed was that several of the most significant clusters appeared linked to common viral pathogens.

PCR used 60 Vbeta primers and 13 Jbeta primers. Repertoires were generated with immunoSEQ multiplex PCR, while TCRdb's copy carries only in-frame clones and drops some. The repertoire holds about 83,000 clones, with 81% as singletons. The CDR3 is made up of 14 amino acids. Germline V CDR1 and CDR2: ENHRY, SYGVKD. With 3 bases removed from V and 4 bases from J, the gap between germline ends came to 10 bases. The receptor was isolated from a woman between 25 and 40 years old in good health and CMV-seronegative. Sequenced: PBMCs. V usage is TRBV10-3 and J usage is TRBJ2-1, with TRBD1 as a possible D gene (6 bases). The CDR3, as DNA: TGTGCCATCAGTGACTCCGGGACATACAATGAGCAGTTCTTC. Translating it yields CAISDSGTYNEQFF.